The 26 T cell receptor beta chains reported below all come from one sample, sequenced in a study of technical replicates of blood from a few donors. This table comes from immunoSEQ multiplex PCR, and its TCRdb copy is limited to in-frame clones, with some not included. The sample shows 85,000 to 95,000 clones, 90% to 96% of them seen only once. Sequencing used T cells isolated from PBMCs. Receptor source: a human donor in good health.

The CDR3 nucleotides read TGCGCCAGCAGCCAGACAGTCTCCTACGAGCAGTACTTC. This encodes CASSQTVSYEQYF. This chain uses TRBV4-3 with TRBJ2-7; tentative D call: TRBD1 (5 bases). The V end was cut by 3 bases, the J end by 0 bases, with 6 bases between. Germline CDR1 LGHNA, CDR2 YSLEER. The CDR3 has 13 residues.

J is TRBJ2-7 and V is TRBV28; D perhaps matches TRBD1 (5 bases). Trimming cost V 2 bases and J 2 bases, with 16 bases left between them. Germline CDR1 and CDR2: MDHEN and SYDVKM. There are 16 residues in the CDR3. CDR3 DNA: TGTGCCAGCAGTTTAACCCCCCAGACAGTAACCTACGAGCAGTACTTC. This translates into CASSLTPQTVTYEQYF.

The chain recombines TRBV20-1 with TRBJ2-5; D ambiguous. V dropped 4 bases and J dropped 2 bases, with 5 bases sitting between them. CDR3 length: 11 amino acids. The V gene's germline CDR1 is DFQATT and CDR2 SNEGSKA (reference sequence). The CDR3 protein is CSATPQETQYF. In DNA form, the CDR3 reads TGCAGTGCTACCCCTCAAGAGACCCAGTACTTC.

The J gene is TRBJ2-5, the V gene TRBV10-3; tentatively, D is TRBD1 (5 bases). The germline V gene has CDR1 ENHRY and CDR2 SYGVKD. Trimming cost V 3 bases and J 5 bases, with 19 bases left between them. The CDR3 spans 16 residues. The CDR3 protein is CAISDGAEGVGETQYF. Written as DNA, the CDR3 is TGTGCCATCAGTGATGGGGCGGAAGGGGTCGGTGAGACCCAGTACTTC.

For the CDR3, the DNA is TGTGCTAGTGGTTTACAGGGCGCACAGCAGCCCCAGCATTTT. Protein: CASGLQGAQQPQHF. The V call is TRBV12-5, the J call TRBJ1-5; tentatively, D is TRBD1 (6 bases). This CDR3 region has 14 residues. CDR1 LGHNT and CDR2 FRNRAP come from the germline V gene. Between the trimmed V and J ends, which lost 3 bases and 7 bases, there was a span of 13 bases.

CDR3: CASSYSKNVHYYGYTF. The CDR3 DNA is TGTGCCAGCAGTTACTCGAAGAACGTACACTATTATGGCTACACCTTC. The chain combines TRBV6-5 with TRBJ1-2; D not resolved. This CDR3 is 16 amino acids long. The germline gives CDR1 MNHEY, CDR2 SVGAGI. Trimming shortened V by 0 bases and J by 5 bases, and 16 bases separated the two germline ends.

CDR3 nucleotides: TGTGCCAGCAGCTTAGATCCAGCGGGCTACTACGAGCAGTACTTC. Its protein is CASSLDPAGYYEQYF. The rearrangement uses TRBV7-9 and TRBJ2-7; the D gene is possibly TRBD2 (6 bases). The CDR3 extends over 15 amino acids. V was pared by 1 base and J by 3 bases, with 13 bases between. In germline, CDR1 is SEHNR, CDR2 FQNEAQ (reference sequence). Looking up the rest from reference TRBV7-9 and TRBJ2-7 gives the full variable domain: DTGVSQNPRHKITKRGQNVTFRCDPISEHNRLYWYRQTLGQGPEFLTYFQNEAQLEKSRLLSDRFSAERPKGSFSTLEIQRTEQGDSAMYLCASSLDPAGYYEQYFGPGTRLTVT.

V usage is TRBV7-9 and J usage is TRBJ1-1; D is undetermined. Trimming took 5 bases from V and 4 from J, leaving 17 bases between them. The CDR3 sequence is 15 residues long. Germline V CDR1 and CDR2: SEHNR, FQNEAQ (reference sequence). CDR3 residues: CASSPLLVLSTEAFF. CDR3 DNA: TGTGCCAGCAGCCCGCTTCTGGTACTTAGCACTGAAGCTTTCTTT.

The J gene is TRBJ2-6, the V gene TRBV5-1; no definite D call. The CDR3 runs 15 residues. Trimming removed 4 bases at V and 0 bases at J, with 8 bases between. CDR1 is SGHRS and CDR2 is YFSETQ in the germline V gene. In nucleotides, the CDR3 is TGCGCCAGCAGCCCTACGATCTCTGGGGCCAACGTCCTGACTTTC. Protein: CASSPTISGANVLTF.

This clone was seen just once. This chain uses TRBV18 with TRBJ1-2, with 7 positions matching TRBD1. This CDR3 spans 14 amino acids. The germline gives CDR1 KGHSH, CDR2 LQKENI. V dropped 2 bases and J dropped 5; count of bases not matched to a gene: 5. CDR3 protein: CASSPLDRAYGYTF. The CDR3 region has the DNA TGTGCCAGCTCACCATTAGACAGGGCTTATGGCTACACCTTC.

This chain joins TRBV11-3 and TRBJ2-7; 7 positions match TRBD2. The J segment lost 2 bases and the V segment lost 6 bases, leaving 7 bases of the junction unmatched. The CDR3 covers 14 residues. Germline V gene data show CDR1 as SGHNT and CDR2 as YENEEA. The CDR3 nucleotides are TGTGCCAGCAGGCAGGGACTATCTACCTACGAGCAGTACTTC. Its translation is CASRQGLSTYEQYF.

CDR3: CASSLIRPTGELFF. The CDR3 DNA reads as TGTGCCAGCAGCTTGATCAGGCCCACCGGGGAGCTGTTTTTT. The chain links TRBV5-8 to TRBJ2-2; no clear D. V shed 1 base and J shed 4 bases, with 8 bases lying between them. Germline V gives CDR1 SGHTS, CDR2 YDEGEE. This CDR3 region has 14 residues.

The chain combines TRBV19 with TRBJ1-4, with a weak D call TRBD1 (5 bases). The CDR3 length is 15 residues. CDR1 and CDR2 from the germline V gene are LNHDA and SQIVND (reference sequence). The V end lost 5 bases, the J end lost 4 bases, and 14 bases lay between the germline ends. The CDR3 spells CASSPDSDFNEKLFF. The DNA of the CDR3 is TGTGCCAGTAGTCCAGACAGTGATTTTAATGAAAAACTGTTTTTT.

This chain links TRBV2 with TRBJ2-2; D may be TRBD2 (6 bases). Germline CDR1 reads SNHLY; CDR2 reads FYNNEI. The CDR3 has 15 amino acids. Between the trimmed V and J ends, which lost 4 bases and 2 bases, there was a span of 11 bases. The CDR3 region has the DNA TGTGCCAGCAGTGTGGGGCGGGGAAACACCGGGGAGCTGTTTTTT. Translation gives CASSVGRGNTGELFF.

The chain couples TRBV6-1 to TRBJ1-4; no clear D gene. From germline, CDR1 is MNHNS and CDR2 SASEGT. V lost 7 bases and J 8 bases, leaving 14 bases between the germline ends. This CDR3 has 13 amino acids. Here the CDR3 reads CASIGPRGEKLFF. CDR3 coding DNA: TGTGCCAGCATAGGTCCGCGGGGAGAAAAACTGTTTTTT.

This clone appeared a single time. The chain employs TRBV10-3 and TRBJ2-2; tentatively, D is TRBD1 (6 bases). Germline CDR1 ENHRY, CDR2 SYGVKD. V lost 10 bases and J 4 bases, leaving 13 bases between the germline ends. The CDR3 contains 13 residues. CDR3 residues: CATSQGFTGELFF. The CDR3 DNA reads as TGTGCCACGTCCCAGGGGTTCACCGGGGAGCTGTTTTTT.

The chain couples TRBV30 to TRBJ2-7; D is uncertain. CDR3 length equals 13 residues. The V end was cut by 4 bases, the J end by 1 base, with 11 bases between. Germline V gene data show CDR1 as GTSNPN and CDR2 as SVGIG (reference sequence). CDR3 loop: CAWNSIPSYEQYF. The CDR3 DNA follows: TGTGCCTGGAACTCCATTCCGTCCTACGAGCAGTACTTC.

The chain uses TRBV6-5 and TRBJ2-5; possibly TRBD1 for D (6 bases). V was clipped by 0 bases and J by 4 bases, with 9 bases between them. CDR1 and CDR2 (germline): MNHEY, SVGAGI. This CDR3 is built from 14 residues. CDR3 coding DNA: TGTGCCAGCAGTTACTCGACAGGTGGAGAGACCCAGTACTTC. Translation: CASSYSTGGETQYF.

Comment on this clone: One junction end disagrees with the germline gene, perhaps due to a read error. CDR3 DNA: TGTGCCAGCAGCCTAGGGGGGGCGACTAATGAAAAACTGTTTTTT. Encoded protein: CASSLGGATNEKLFF. The gene calls are TRBV13 and TRBJ1-4; perhaps TRBD1 as D (6 bases). CDR3 length: 15 residues. Germline V lookup: CDR1 PRHDT, CDR2 FYEKMQ (reference sequence).

The chain is built from TRBV5-8 and TRBJ2-7; perhaps TRBD2 as D (6 bases). The germline gives CDR1 SGHTS, CDR2 YDEGEE. V lost 3 bases to trimming and J lost 5 bases, with 18 bases between them. CDR3 length equals 15 residues. Written as DNA, the CDR3 is TGTGCCAGCAGCTGGATGGGACTGGTGAGGAACGAGCAGTACTTC. Translated: CASSWMGLVRNEQYF. Looking up the rest from reference TRBV5-8 and TRBJ2-7 gives the full variable domain: EAGVTQSPTHLIKTRGQQATLRCSPISGHTSVYWYQQALGLGLQFLLWYDEGEERNRGNFPPRFSGRQFPNYSSELNVNALELEDSALYLCASSWMGLVRNEQYFGPGTRLTVT.

This chain connects TRBV6-6 to TRBJ2-1; tentatively, D is TRBD1 (6 bases). V was clipped by 5 bases and J by 7 bases, with 9 bases between them. The CDR3 contains 12 residues. Per the germline V gene, CDR1 is MNHNY and CDR2 is SVGAGI (reference sequence). The CDR3 region is CASSKTGNEQFF. The CDR3 DNA reads TGTGCCAGCAGTAAAACAGGGAATGAGCAGTTCTTC.

The rearrangement joins TRBV27 to TRBJ2-7; 7 bases align to TRBD2. Germline loops: CDR1 MNHEY, CDR2 SMNVEV (reference sequence). Germline trimming cut 7 bases from V and 1 base from J; bases unmatched to any gene: 7. The CDR3 length is 14 residues. CDR3 amino acids: CASKIPGGSYEQYF. The DNA for the CDR3 is TGTGCCAGCAAAATCCCGGGGGGTTCCTACGAGCAGTACTTC.

This chain uses TRBV7-9 with TRBJ1-2; 9 bases map to TRBD1. Germline-derived CDR1 and CDR2 are SEHNR and FQNEAQ (reference sequence). Unmatched junction bases numbered 11, after V lost 4 bases and J lost 8 bases. The CDR3 totals 15 residues. CDR3 sequence (DNA): TGTGCCAGCAGCTCCGATTGGGACAGGGAGGGCGGCTACACCTTC. It is translated as CASSSDWDREGGYTF.

This chain links TRBV14 with TRBJ1-2, with no clear D. Germline V gene data show CDR1 as SGHDN and CDR2 as FVKESK. The V gene lost 4 bases and the J gene lost 0 bases, with 15 bases spanning the gap. The CDR3 runs to 16 residues. The chain's CDR3 is CASSPKYLAANYGYTF. CDR3 nucleotides: TGTGCCAGCAGCCCGAAATACCTAGCAGCTAACTATGGCTACACCTTC. Full variable domain (rest looked up from reference TRBV14 and TRBJ1-2): EAGVTQFPSHSVIEKGQTVTLRCDPISGHDNLYWYRRVMGKEIKFLLHFVKESKQDESGMPNNRFLAERTGGTYSTLKVQPAELEDSGVYFCASSPKYLAANYGYTFGSGTRLTVV.

This chain connects TRBV7-8 to TRBJ1-2; no reliable D call. The CDR3 has 14 residues. V shed 5 bases and J shed 0 bases, with 10 bases lying between them. Looked up from germline, CDR1 is SGHVS and CDR2 is FQNEAQ. The DNA for the CDR3 is TGTGCCAGCAGCATATCCTCCTCTAACTATGGCTACACCTTC. Amino acids: CASSISSSNYGYTF.

V and J are TRBV9 and TRBJ1-2, with 8 bases fitting TRBD1. CDR1 and CDR2 from the germline V gene are SGDLS and YYNGEE. This CDR3 spans 16 amino acids. V trimming: 4 bases; J trimming: 0 bases; junction bases outside the gene matches: 8. The CDR3 DNA is TGTGCCAGCAGCTCTGGACAGGGTTTGACTAACTATGGCTACACCTTC. Translating gives CASSSGQGLTNYGYTF.